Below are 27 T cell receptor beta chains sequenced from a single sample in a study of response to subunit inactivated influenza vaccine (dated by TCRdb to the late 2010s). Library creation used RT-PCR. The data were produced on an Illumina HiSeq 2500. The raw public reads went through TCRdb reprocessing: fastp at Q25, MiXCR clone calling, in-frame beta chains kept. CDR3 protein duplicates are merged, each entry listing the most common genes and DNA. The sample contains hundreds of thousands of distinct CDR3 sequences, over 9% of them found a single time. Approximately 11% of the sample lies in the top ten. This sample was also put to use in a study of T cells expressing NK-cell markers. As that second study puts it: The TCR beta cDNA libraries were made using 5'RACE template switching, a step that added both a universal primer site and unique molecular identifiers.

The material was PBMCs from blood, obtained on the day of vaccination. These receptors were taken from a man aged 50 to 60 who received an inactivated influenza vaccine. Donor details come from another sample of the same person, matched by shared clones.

For the CDR3, the DNA is TGTGCCTGGAGTAGGGTAGGCACAGATACGCAGTATTTT. Translated, it gives CAWSRVGTDTQYF. This chain uses TRBV30 with TRBJ2-3; no definite D call. V was cut by 2 bases and J by 1 base, with 7 bases left in between. Looked up from germline, CDR1 is GTSNPN and CDR2 is SVGIG (reference sequence). This CDR3 has 13 amino acids.

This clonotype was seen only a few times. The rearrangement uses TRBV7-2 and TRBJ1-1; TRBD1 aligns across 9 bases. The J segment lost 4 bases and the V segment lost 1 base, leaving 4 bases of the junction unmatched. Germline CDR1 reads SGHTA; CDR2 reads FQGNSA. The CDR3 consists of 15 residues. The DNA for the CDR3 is TGTGCCAGCAGCTTAGGGCGGACAGGGGTCACTGAAGCTTTCTTT. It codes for CASSLGRTGVTEAFF.

The DNA for the CDR3 is TGTGCCAGCAGCTTAGCACCACAGGAAAATGAGCAGTTCTTC. This sequence encodes CASSLAPQENEQFF. J is TRBJ2-1 and V is TRBV7-3; maybe TRBD1 (5 bases). The CDR3 consists of 14 residues. V gave up 2 bases and J gave up 7 bases, with 12 bases separating them. From germline, CDR1 is SGHTA and CDR2 FQGTGA.

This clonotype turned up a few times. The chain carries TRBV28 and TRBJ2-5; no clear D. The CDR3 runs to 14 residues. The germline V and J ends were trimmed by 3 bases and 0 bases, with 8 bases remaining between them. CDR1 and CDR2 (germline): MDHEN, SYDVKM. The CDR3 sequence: CASSFRRYQETQYF. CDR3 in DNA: TGTGCCAGCAGTTTCAGACGGTACCAAGAGACCCAGTACTTC.

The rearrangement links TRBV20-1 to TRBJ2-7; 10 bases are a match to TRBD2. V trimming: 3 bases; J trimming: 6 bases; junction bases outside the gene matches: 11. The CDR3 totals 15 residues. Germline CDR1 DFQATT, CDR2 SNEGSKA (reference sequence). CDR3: CSARSQAGGPSEQYF. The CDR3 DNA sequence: TGCAGTGCTAGGTCCCAAGCGGGGGGGCCCTCCGAGCAGTACTTC.

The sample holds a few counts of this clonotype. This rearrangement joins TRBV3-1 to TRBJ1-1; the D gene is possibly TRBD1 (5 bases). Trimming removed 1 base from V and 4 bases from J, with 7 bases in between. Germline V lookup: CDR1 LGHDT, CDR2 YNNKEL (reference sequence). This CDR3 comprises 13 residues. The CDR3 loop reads CASSQVQGTEAFF. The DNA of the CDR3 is TGTGCCAGCAGCCAAGTCCAGGGCACTGAAGCTTTCTTT.

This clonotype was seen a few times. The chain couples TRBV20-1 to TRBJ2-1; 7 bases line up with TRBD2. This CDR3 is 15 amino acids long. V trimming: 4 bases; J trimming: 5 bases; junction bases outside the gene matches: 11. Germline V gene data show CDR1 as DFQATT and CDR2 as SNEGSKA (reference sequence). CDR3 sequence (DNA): TGCAGTGCTAAGTACGGACCTAGCGGAAACAATGAGCAGTTCTTC. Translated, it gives CSAKYGPSGNNEQFF.

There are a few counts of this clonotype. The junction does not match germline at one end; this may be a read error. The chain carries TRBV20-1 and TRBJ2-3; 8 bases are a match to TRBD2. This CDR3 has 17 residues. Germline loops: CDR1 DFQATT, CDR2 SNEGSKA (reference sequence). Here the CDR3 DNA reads TGCTGTGCTAGAGCCCCAACGGGGGGGCCTTTCACAGATACGCAGTATTTT. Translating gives CCARAPTGGPFTDTQYF.

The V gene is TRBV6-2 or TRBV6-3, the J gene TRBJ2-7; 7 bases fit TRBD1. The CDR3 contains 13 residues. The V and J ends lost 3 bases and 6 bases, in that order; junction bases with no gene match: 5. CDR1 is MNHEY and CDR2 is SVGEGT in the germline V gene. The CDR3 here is CASSYGGQIEQYF. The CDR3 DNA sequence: TGTGCCAGCAGTTATGGGGGACAGATCGAGCAGTACTTC.

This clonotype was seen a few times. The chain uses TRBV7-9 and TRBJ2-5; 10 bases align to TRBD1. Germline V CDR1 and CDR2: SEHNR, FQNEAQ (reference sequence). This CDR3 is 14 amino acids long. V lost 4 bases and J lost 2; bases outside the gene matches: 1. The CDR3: CASSWGQGQETQYF. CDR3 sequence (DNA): TGTGCCAGCAGCTGGGGACAGGGGCAAGAGACCCAGTACTTC.

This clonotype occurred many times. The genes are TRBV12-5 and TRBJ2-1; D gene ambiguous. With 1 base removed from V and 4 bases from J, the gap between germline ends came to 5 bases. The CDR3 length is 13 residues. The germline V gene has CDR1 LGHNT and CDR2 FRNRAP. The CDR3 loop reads CASGLALYNEQFF. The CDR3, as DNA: TGTGCTAGTGGTTTGGCCCTATACAATGAGCAGTTCTTC.

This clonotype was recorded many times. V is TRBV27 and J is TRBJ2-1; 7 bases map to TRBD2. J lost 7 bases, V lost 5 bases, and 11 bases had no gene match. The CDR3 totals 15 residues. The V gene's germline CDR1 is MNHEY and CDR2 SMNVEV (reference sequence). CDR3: CASSQRLAIGNEQFF. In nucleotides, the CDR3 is TGTGCCAGCAGTCAAAGACTAGCCATAGGGAATGAGCAGTTCTTC.

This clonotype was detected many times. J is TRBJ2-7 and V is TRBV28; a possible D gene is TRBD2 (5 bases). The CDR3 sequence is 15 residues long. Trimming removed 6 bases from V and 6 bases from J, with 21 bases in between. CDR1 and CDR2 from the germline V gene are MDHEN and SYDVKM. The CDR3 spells CASREDPGSPAEQYF. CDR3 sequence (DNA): TGTGCCAGCAGAGAAGATCCGGGATCCCCCGCCGAGCAGTACTTC.

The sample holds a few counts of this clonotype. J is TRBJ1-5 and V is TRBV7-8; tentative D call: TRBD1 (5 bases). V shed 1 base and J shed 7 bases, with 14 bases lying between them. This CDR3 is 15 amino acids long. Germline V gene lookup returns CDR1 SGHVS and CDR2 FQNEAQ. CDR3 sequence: CASSLESGRYQPQHF. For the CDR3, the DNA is TGTGCCAGCAGCTTAGAGTCAGGGAGATACCAGCCCCAGCATTTT. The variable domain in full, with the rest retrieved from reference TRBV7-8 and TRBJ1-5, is GAGVSQSPRYKVAKRGQDVALRCDPISGHVSLFWYQQALGQGPEFLTYFQNEAQLDKSGLPSDRFFAERPEGSVSTLKIQRTQQEDSAVYLCASSLESGRYQPQHFGDGTRLSIL.

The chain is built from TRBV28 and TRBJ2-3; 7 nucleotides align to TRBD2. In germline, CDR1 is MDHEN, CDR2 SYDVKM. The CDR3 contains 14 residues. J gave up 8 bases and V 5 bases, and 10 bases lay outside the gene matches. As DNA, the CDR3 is TGTGCCAGCAGTAGGGGACTACTGAAGGGTACGCAGTATTTT. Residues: CASSRGLLKGTQYF.

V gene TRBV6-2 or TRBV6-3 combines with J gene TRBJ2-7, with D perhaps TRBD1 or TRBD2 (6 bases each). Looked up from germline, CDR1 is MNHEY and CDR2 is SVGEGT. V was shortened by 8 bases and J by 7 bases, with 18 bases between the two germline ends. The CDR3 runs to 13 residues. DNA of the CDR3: TGTGCCAGCCTACAGGGAGGAATAGGGGAGCAGTACTTC. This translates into CASLQGGIGEQYF.

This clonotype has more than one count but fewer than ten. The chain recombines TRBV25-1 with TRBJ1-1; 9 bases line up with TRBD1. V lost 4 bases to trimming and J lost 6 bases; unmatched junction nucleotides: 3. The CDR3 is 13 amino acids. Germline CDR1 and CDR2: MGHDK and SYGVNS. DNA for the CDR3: TGTGCCAGCAGTGCGGGACAGGGCCCTGAAGCTTTCTTT. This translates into CASSAGQGPEAFF.

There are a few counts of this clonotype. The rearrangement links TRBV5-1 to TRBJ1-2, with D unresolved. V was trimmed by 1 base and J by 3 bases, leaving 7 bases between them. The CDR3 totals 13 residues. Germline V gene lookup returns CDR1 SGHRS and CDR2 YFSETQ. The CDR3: CASSLLPDYGYTF. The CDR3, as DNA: TGCGCCAGCAGCTTGCTCCCAGACTATGGCTACACCTTC.

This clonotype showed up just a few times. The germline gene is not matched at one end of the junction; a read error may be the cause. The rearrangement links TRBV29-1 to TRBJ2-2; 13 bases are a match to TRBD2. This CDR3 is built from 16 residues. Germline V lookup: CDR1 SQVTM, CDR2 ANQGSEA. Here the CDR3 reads CSALTSGGPKTGELFF. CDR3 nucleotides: TGCAGCGCCCTGACTAGCGGGGGGCCGAAAACCGGGGAGCTGTTTTTT.

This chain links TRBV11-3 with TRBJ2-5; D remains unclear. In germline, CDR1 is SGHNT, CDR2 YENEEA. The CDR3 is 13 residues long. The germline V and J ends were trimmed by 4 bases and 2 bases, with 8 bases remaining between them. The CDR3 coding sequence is TGTGCCAGCAGCTCAGCGATTCAAGAGACCCAGTACTTC. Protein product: CASSSAIQETQYF. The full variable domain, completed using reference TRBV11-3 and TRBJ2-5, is EAGVVQSPRYKIIEKKQPVAFWCNPISGHNTLYWYLQNLGQGPELLIRYENEEAVDDSQLPKDRFSAERLKGVDSTLKIQPAELGDSAVYLCASSSAIQETQYFGPGTRLLVL.

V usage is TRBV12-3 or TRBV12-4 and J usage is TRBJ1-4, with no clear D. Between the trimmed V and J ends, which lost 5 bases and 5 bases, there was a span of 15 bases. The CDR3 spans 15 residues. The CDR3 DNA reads TGTGCCAGCAGTCGCCAGGCGGGTTTCAATGAAAAACTGTTTTTT. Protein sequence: CASSRQAGFNEKLFF.

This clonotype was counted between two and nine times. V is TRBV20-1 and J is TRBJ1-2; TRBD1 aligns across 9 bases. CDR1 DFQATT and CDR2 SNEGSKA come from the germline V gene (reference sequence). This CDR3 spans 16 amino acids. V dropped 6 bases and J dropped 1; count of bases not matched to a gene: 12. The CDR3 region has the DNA TGCAGTGCCGCCGAGGGGACAGGGCACCTTAACTATGGCTACACCTTC. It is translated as CSAAEGTGHLNYGYTF.

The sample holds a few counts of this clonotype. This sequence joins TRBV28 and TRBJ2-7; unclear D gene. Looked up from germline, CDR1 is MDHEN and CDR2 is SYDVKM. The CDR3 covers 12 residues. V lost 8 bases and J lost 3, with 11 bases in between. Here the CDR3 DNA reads TGTGCCAGCGCGGCGTTGGGCTACGAGCAGTACTTC. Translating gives CASAALGYEQYF.

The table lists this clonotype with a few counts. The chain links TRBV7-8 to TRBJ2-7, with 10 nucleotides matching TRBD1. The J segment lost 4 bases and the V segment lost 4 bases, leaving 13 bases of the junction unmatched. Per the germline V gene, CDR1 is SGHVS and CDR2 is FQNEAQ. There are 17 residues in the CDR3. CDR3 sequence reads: CASSSWTGGSPPYEQYF. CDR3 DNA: TGTGCCAGCAGCTCCTGGACAGGGGGGAGCCCGCCTTACGAGCAGTACTTC.

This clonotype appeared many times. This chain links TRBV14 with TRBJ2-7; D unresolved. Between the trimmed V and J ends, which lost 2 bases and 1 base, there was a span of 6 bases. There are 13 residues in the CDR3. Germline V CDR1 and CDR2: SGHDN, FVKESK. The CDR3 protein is CASSQLDSYEQYF. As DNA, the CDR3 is TGTGCCAGCAGCCAACTGGATTCCTACGAGCAGTACTTC.

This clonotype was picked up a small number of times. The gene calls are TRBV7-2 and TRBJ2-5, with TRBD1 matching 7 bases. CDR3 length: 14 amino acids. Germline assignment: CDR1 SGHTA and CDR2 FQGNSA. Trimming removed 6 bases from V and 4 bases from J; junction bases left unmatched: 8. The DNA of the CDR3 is TGTGCCAGCAGTTTTAATTACAGGGGAGAGACCCAGTACTTC. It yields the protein CASSFNYRGETQYF. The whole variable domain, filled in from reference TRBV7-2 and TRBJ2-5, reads GAGVSQSPSNKVTEKGKDVELRCDPISGHTALYWYRQSLGQGLEFLIYFQGNSAPDKSGLPSDRFSAERTGGSVSTLTIQRTQQEDSAVYLCASSFNYRGETQYFGPGTRLLVL.

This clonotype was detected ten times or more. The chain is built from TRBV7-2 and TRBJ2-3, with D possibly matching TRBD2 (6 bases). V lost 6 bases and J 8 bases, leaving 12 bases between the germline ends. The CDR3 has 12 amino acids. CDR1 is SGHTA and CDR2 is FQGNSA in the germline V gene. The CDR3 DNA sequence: TGTGCCAGCAGGCCTGCTAGCGCTACGCAGTATTTT. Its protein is CASRPASATQYF.